Listed below are T cell receptor beta chains from one sample, sequenced in a study of T cells expressing NK-cell markers. TCRdb reworked the 5' RACE reads into one entry per CDR3 protein, no DNA. The sample's table shows a few hundred thousand distinct CDR3 sequences. The sequenced sample consisted of blood T cells: a sorted CD56 or NKG2C T cell subset, CD4+ or CD8+ T cells, or bulk PBMC T cells (not recorded which). The receptors come from a man aged 18-30 years in good health. The CDR3 runs from the conserved cysteine through the conserved F or W.

v_gene: TRBV4-2
j_gene: TRBJ2-1
CDR3aa: CASSQASGGSSYNEQFF

v_gene: TRBV6-5
j_gene: TRBJ2-7
CDR3aa: CASSIQGSEQYF

v_gene: TRBV28
j_gene: TRBJ2-7
CDR3aa: CASTLPGVSYEQYF

v_gene: TRBV6-5
j_gene: TRBJ2-5
CDR3aa: CASSSPRGEETQYF

v_gene: TRBV6-1
j_gene: TRBJ2-1
CDR3aa: CASRGGSKVYNEQFF

v_gene: TRBV5-4
j_gene: TRBJ1-1
CDR3aa: CASRPDRARKNTEAFF

v_gene: TRBV5-4
j_gene: TRBJ2-1
CDR3aa: CASSSAVGLAGENEQFF

v_gene: TRBV27
j_gene: TRBJ1-5
CDR3aa: CASSKGQGVWNQPQHF

v_gene: TRBV5-1
j_gene: TRBJ2-1
CDR3aa: CASSLSEGPRSEQFF

v_gene: TRBV10-3
j_gene: TRBJ2-1
CDR3aa: CAISGTEKGNEQFF

v_gene: TRBV7-9
j_gene: TRBJ2-1
CDR3aa: CASSPRGGDSVEQFF

v_gene: TRBV29-1
j_gene: TRBJ1-1
CDR3aa: CSATTGGNTEAFF

v_gene: TRBV20-1
j_gene: TRBJ2-1
CDR3aa: CSARVPRRGEQFF

v_gene: TRBV20-1
j_gene: TRBJ2-7
CDR3aa: CSAVLVVAAYEQYF

v_gene: TRBV3-1
j_gene: TRBJ2-4
CDR3aa: CASSQGDIGSIQYF

v_gene: TRBV12-3/TRBV12-4
j_gene: TRBJ2-1
CDR3aa: CASSLTGTGGYEQFF

v_gene: TRBV16
j_gene: TRBJ1-5
CDR3aa: CASSGGRNQPQHF

v_gene: TRBV14
j_gene: TRBJ1-2
CDR3aa: CASSQDTQNYGYTF